This T cell receptor (beta chain) was recorded in a study of blood T cell repertoires in COVID-19. Study information: The samples span acute and convalescent COVID-19 from the United States, Italy and Spain.

This CDR3 is 14 amino acids long. Germline V gene lookup returns CDR1 SGDLS and CDR2 YYNGEE. Trimming cost V 4 bases and J 1 base, with 11 bases left between them. Study processing details: Amplification with reference gene primers provided the estimates of nucleated cell counts. Measured with immunoSEQ multiplex PCR; TCRdb has only the in-frame clones, and not every one. The D gene and trimming were derived from the DNA, and the V and J assignments and clone size from that table. Among around 300,000 clones, around 80% were seen once, and the ten largest hold about 3%. The sequencing sample was made of peripheral blood. This chain uses TRBV9 with TRBJ1-1; D is uncertain. This receptor was identified in a man aged 25 to 40 with active or convalescent COVID-19. The CDR3 spells CASSTISRNTEAFF. The CDR3 region has the DNA TGTGCCAGCAGCACAATATCCCGGAACACTGAAGCTTTCTTT.